One and the same sample provided the 29 T cell receptor beta chains below, sequenced in a study of beta chain features in type 1 diabetes. Every isolated RNA sample was fully reverse transcribed, so sequencing captured expressed TCRB transcripts. The method was immunoSEQ multiplex PCR; TCRdb's version includes in-frame clones alone and lacks a portion of them. This sample has under 900,000 clones, with 15% to 20% found just once. Sequences were obtained from naive CD4+ T cells from blood. The receptors derive from a woman aged 18-30 years in good health.

V usage is TRBV7-2 and J usage is TRBJ2-3, with D possibly being TRBD1 (6 bases). Trimming removed 5 bases at V and 0 bases at J, with 9 bases between. The CDR3 is 14 residues long. CDR1 is SGHTA, CDR2 FQGNSA, per germline. The CDR3 DNA reads TGTGCCAGCAGCACTGGACAGAGCACAGATACGCAGTATTTT. Encoded protein: CASSTGQSTDTQYF.

Here the CDR3 reads CASSYSKDDYTGELFF. The CDR3 coding sequence is TGTGCCAGCAGTTACTCGAAGGACGACTACACCGGGGAGCTGTTTTTT. V is TRBV6-5 and J is TRBJ2-2; D unclear. The germline V gene has CDR1 MNHEY and CDR2 SVGAGI. The CDR3 runs to 16 residues. V lost 0 bases and J 3 bases, leaving 11 bases between the germline ends.

This clone was recorded a few times. The chain is built from TRBV2 and TRBJ1-2; 7 bases align to TRBD1. V trimming: 4 bases; J trimming: 6 bases; junction bases outside the gene matches: 5. Germline values: CDR1 SNHLY, CDR2 FYNNEI. The CDR3 is 13 residues long. This CDR3 reads CASSGGTAHGYTF. CDR3 DNA: TGTGCCAGCAGTGGCGGGACAGCCCATGGCTACACCTTC.

J is TRBJ2-1 and V is TRBV28; 10 bases align to TRBD2. CDR3 size: 17 residues. The V segment lost 4 bases and the J segment 4 bases; nucleotides outside the gene matches: 10. Germline V gene sequence: CDR1 MDHEN, CDR2 SYDVKM. For the CDR3, the DNA is TGTGCCAGCAGTTCAGTTTGGGAGCGGGAGGGGTACAATGAGCAGTTCTTC. As protein: CASSSVWEREGYNEQFF.

The J gene is TRBJ2-2, the V gene TRBV6-1, with a tentative D call TRBD2 (5 bases). Germline V CDR1 and CDR2: MNHNS, SASEGT. The V gene lost 5 bases and the J gene lost 9 bases, with 13 bases spanning the gap. There are 13 residues in the CDR3. This CDR3 reads CASSSTGMWELFF. The CDR3 DNA sequence: TGTGCCAGCAGTTCTACCGGGATGTGGGAGCTGTTTTTT.

V is TRBV18 and J is TRBJ2-1; possibly TRBD2 for D (6 bases). Trimming shortened V by 5 bases and J by 0 bases, and 20 bases separated the two germline ends. This CDR3 spans 18 amino acids. Germline V CDR1 and CDR2: KGHSH, LQKENI. The CDR3 DNA reads as TGTGCCAGCTCAAGGGCATCAGGAGGGGCGAGCTCCTACAATGAGCAGTTCTTC. Residues: CASSRASGGASSYNEQFF.

This clone turned up a few times. This chain uses TRBV29-1 with TRBJ2-3, with a weak D call TRBD2 (6 bases). This CDR3 contains 13 residues. The V end lost 7 bases, the J end lost 2 bases, and 13 bases lay between the germline ends. The germline gives CDR1 SQVTM, CDR2 ANQGSEA. The CDR3 protein is CSALRDFTDTQYF. The CDR3 nucleotides read TGCAGCGCTCTCCGGGACTTCACAGATACGCAGTATTTT.

This chain's CDR3 is CASTGGFGGYTF. CDR3 DNA sequence: TGTGCCAGCACGGGTGGTTTTGGGGGCTACACCTTC. The chain links TRBV25-1 to TRBJ1-2; D is unclear. Germline V CDR1 and CDR2: MGHDK, SYGVNS. CDR3 length: 12 amino acids. V lost 7 bases and J 8 bases, leaving 14 bases between the germline ends.

This CDR3 reads CASSKIATRQRTDTQYF. The CDR3 DNA reads as TGTGCCAGTAGTAAGATCGCGACTCGCCAAAGAACAGATACGCAGTATTTT. This sequence joins TRBV19 and TRBJ2-3; no clear D. Per the germline V gene, CDR1 is LNHDA and CDR2 is SQIVND (reference sequence). The CDR3 is 17 residues long. Between the trimmed V and J ends, which lost 4 bases and 3 bases, there was a span of 20 bases.

J is TRBJ1-1 and V is TRBV28, with 8 bases lining up with TRBD1. CDR1 MDHEN and CDR2 SYDVKM come from the germline V gene. This CDR3 has 14 amino acids. Germline trimming cut 4 bases from V and 5 bases from J; bases unmatched to any gene: 6. In DNA form, the CDR3 reads TGTGCCAGCAGTTCCGGACAGGGAAAGACTGAAGCTTTCTTT. Its translation: CASSSGQGKTEAFF.

In its sample, this clone was seen a few times. The chain is built from TRBV23-1 and TRBJ1-5; perhaps TRBD1 as D (5 bases). TRBV23-1 is designated an ORF whose function remains uncertain. V gave up 6 bases and J gave up 1 base, with 19 bases separating them. The CDR3 has 17 amino acids. The CDR3: CASSRDWDGKSNQPQHF. The CDR3 DNA sequence: TGCGCCAGCAGCCGGGACTGGGACGGGAAAAGCAATCAGCCCCAGCATTTT.

DNA for the CDR3: TGTGCCAGCAGCTCGGTCGTAGACTACGAGCAGTACTTC. It encodes CASSSVVDYEQYF. The chain is built from TRBV7-2 and TRBJ2-7; D gene ambiguous. From germline, CDR1 is SGHTA and CDR2 FQGNSA. V dropped 4 bases and J dropped 3 bases, with 10 bases sitting between them. CDR3 length: 13 amino acids.

This clone was seen more than once but under ten times. Other nucleotide sequences from this sample produce the same CDR3. This sequence joins TRBV11-2 and TRBJ1-5; D is uncertain. V shed 2 bases and J shed 4 bases, with 6 bases lying between them. The CDR3 spans 13 residues. Germline V gene sequence: CDR1 SGHAT, CDR2 FQNNGV. CDR3 in DNA: TGTGCCAGCAGCTTATTCAGGAATCAGCCCCAGCATTTT. This gives the protein CASSLFRNQPQHF.

In the case of this clone: Other nucleotide sequences from this sample produce the same CDR3. In nucleotides, the CDR3 is TGTGCCAGCAGCCCCCAGGGCGCTGGTGGCTACACCTTC. Translation: CASSPQGAGGYTF. The rearrangement links TRBV6-5 to TRBJ1-2; D perhaps matches TRBD1 (5 bases). CDR1 MNHEY and CDR2 SVGAGI come from the germline V gene. Trimming shortened V by 6 bases and J by 7 bases, and 15 bases separated the two germline ends. The CDR3 contains 13 residues.

This sequence joins TRBV4-1 and TRBJ2-7, with 11 nucleotides matching TRBD1. The J segment lost 2 bases and the V segment lost 4 bases, leaving 7 bases of the junction unmatched. Looked up from germline, CDR1 is MGHRA and CDR2 is YSYEKL. CDR3 length: 16 residues. CDR3 in amino acids: CASSLTPGQGAYEQYF. CDR3 nucleotide sequence: TGCGCCAGCAGCCTCACCCCGGGACAGGGGGCCTACGAGCAGTACTTC.

The chain joins TRBV19 to TRBJ1-1; 7 nucleotides align to TRBD1. The CDR3 length is 16 residues. V trimming: 4 bases; J trimming: 1 base; junction bases outside the gene matches: 9. Germline lookup yields CDR1 LNHDA and CDR2 SQIVND (reference sequence). CDR3 coding DNA: TGTGCCAGTAGTACGGGGCAGGGGGGTAAGAACACTGAAGCTTTCTTT. Residues: CASSTGQGGKNTEAFF.

The rearrangement joins TRBV29-1 to TRBJ1-1; no definite D call. With 3 bases removed from V and 0 bases from J, the gap between germline ends came to 17 bases. CDR1 and CDR2 (germline): SQVTM, ANQGSEA. The CDR3 is 16 residues long. The DNA for the CDR3 is TGCAGCGTTGAGGATCTTAGCTGGACGGTGAACACTGAAGCTTTCTTT. This gives the protein CSVEDLSWTVNTEAFF.

The V call is TRBV28, the J call TRBJ2-7, with D unclear. V was pared by 5 bases and J by 0 bases, with 14 bases between. CDR1 and CDR2 (germline): MDHEN, SYDVKM. This CDR3 region has 15 residues. The CDR3 DNA is TGTGCCAGCAGTGAAATTCGGGCTAGCTCCTACGAGCAGTACTTC. It is translated as CASSEIRASSYEQYF.

This clone has just a few counts. This chain connects TRBV7-3 to TRBJ2-1; D is unclear. CDR3 length equals 13 residues. The germline CDR1 and CDR2 sequences are SGHTA and FQGTGA. V dropped 2 bases and J dropped 8 bases, with 10 bases sitting between them. CDR3 nucleotides: TGTGCCAGCAGCTTAGAGGTGGGATATGAGCAGTTCTTC. Translation: CASSLEVGYEQFF.

In this sample, this clone turned up a few times. The J gene is TRBJ1-2, the V gene TRBV5-1, with TRBD1 as a possible D gene (5 bases). The CDR3 consists of 14 residues. Per germline, CDR1 SGHRS and CDR2 YFSETQ. V lost 1 base and J 3 bases, leaving 10 bases between the germline ends. The DNA of the CDR3 is TGCGCCAGCAGCTTGCGAGGGGCAGACTATGGCTACACCTTC. Residues: CASSLRGADYGYTF.

A few counts support this clone. This chain uses TRBV19 with TRBJ2-3, with D possibly being TRBD2 (5 bases). This CDR3 comprises 15 residues. Trimming stripped 4 bases from V and 2 bases from J, with 13 bases between. Germline loops: CDR1 LNHDA, CDR2 SQIVND (reference sequence). CDR3 sequence (DNA): TGTGCCAGTAGTACCCGGAGGAGGTACACAGATACGCAGTATTTT. Its protein is CASSTRRRYTDTQYF.

V and J are TRBV10-3 and TRBJ2-2, with TRBD2 identical over 7 bases. V was pared by 5 bases and J by 1 base, with 10 bases of the junction left unmatched. This CDR3 comprises 17 residues. Germline loops: CDR1 ENHRY, CDR2 SYGVKD. The CDR3 DNA sequence: TGTGCCATCAGTATAGCGGGTCCTCCGAGGAACACCGGGGAGCTGTTTTTT. Translation gives CAISIAGPPRNTGELFF.

This chain links TRBV5-4 with TRBJ2-1; 8 bases align to TRBD1. The J segment lost 7 bases and the V segment lost 4 bases, leaving 13 bases of the junction unmatched. The CDR3 is 16 amino acids. Per germline, CDR1 SGHNT and CDR2 YYREEE (reference sequence). CDR3 amino acids: CASSPRAGQGWNEQFF. The CDR3 bases are TGTGCCAGCAGCCCGAGAGCCGGACAGGGTTGGAATGAGCAGTTCTTC.

CDR3 in amino acids: CASSQDGSSGIPDTQYF. The CDR3 DNA follows: TGCGCCAGCAGCCAAGATGGGTCTAGCGGGATACCAGATACGCAGTATTTT. This chain connects TRBV4-3 to TRBJ2-3; 9 bases fit TRBD2. Trimming at V came to 0 bases and at J to 4 bases, leaving 8 bases not matched to a gene. This CDR3 spans 17 amino acids. Germline lookup yields CDR1 LGHNA and CDR2 YSLEER.

The rearrangement joins TRBV27 to TRBJ1-1; TRBD1 might be the D (6 bases). The V gene lost 5 bases and the J gene lost 4 bases, with 17 bases spanning the gap. The CDR3 loop spans 15 amino acids. In germline, CDR1 is MNHEY, CDR2 SMNVEV (reference sequence). CDR3 sequence: CASSAYRAPGTEAFF. CDR3 in DNA: TGTGCCAGCAGTGCCTACAGGGCCCCGGGCACTGAAGCTTTCTTT.

The chain employs TRBV28 and TRBJ1-5; D unresolved. Per the germline V gene, CDR1 is MDHEN and CDR2 is SYDVKM. The CDR3 consists of 17 residues. Trimming removed 4 bases at V and 0 bases at J, with 16 bases between. The CDR3 DNA follows: TGTGCCAGCAGTTCAGCAGGACGGTGGTCTAGCAATCAGCCCCAGCATTTT. This sequence encodes CASSSAGRWSSNQPQHF. The full variable domain, completed using reference TRBV28 and TRBJ1-5, is DVKVTQSSRYLVKRTGEKVFLECVQDMDHENMFWYRQDPGLGLRLIYFSYDVKMKEKGDIPEGYSVSREKKERFSLILESASTNQTSMYLCASSSAGRWSSNQPQHFGDGTRLSIL.

This clone was recorded a few times. The chain links TRBV7-9 to TRBJ2-5; 8 bases are a match to TRBD1. CDR3 length equals 17 residues. With V trimmed by 0 bases and J by 5 bases, 11 bases remained unmatched. Germline CDR1 SEHNR, CDR2 FQNEAQ (reference sequence). The CDR3 DNA sequence: TGTGCCAGCAGCTTAGCCGCAGGGGGCGCATCACAGGAGACCCAGTACTTC. Its translation: CASSLAAGGASQETQYF.

There are a few counts of this clone. This chain uses TRBV9 with TRBJ2-7, with D unclear. The germline V gene encodes CDR1 SGDLS and CDR2 YYNGEE. V gave up 4 bases and J gave up 3 bases, with 11 bases separating them. The CDR3 is 13 amino acids. The CDR3 protein is CASSPNQNYEQYF. The CDR3 DNA follows: TGTGCCAGCAGCCCGAACCAAAACTACGAGCAGTACTTC.

This clone was detected only a few times. The chain recombines TRBV7-2 with TRBJ1-4; possibly TRBD1 for D (5 bases). The CDR3 is made up of 15 amino acids. V dropped 8 bases and J dropped 5 bases, with 18 bases sitting between them. Germline loops: CDR1 SGHTA, CDR2 FQGNSA. CDR3 sequence (DNA): TGTGCCAGCCGGCTTACCTCGGGGCTGAATGAAAAACTGTTTTTT. Residues: CASRLTSGLNEKLFF.